These T cell receptor beta chains were read from a single sample in a study of T cell responses to AZD1222 COVID-19 vaccine. Sequenced by immunoSEQ multiplex PCR; TCRdb stores in-frame clones only, minus some. The sample lists tens of thousands of clones, 80% seen once, with over 13% in the top ten. Sequencing was performed on peripheral blood, taken 28 days after the second AZD1222 dose. These receptors all stem from an adult who received the AZD1222 COVID-19 vaccine. Both conserved end residues are part of each CDR3. The order of the fields is clone size, V gene, J gene, D gene, CDR3 protein, CDR3 DNA. The D gene is left open where the match is weak. The size of a clone is reported for some rows only, either as once, few or many, or as a class for expanded clones.

clone_size: -
v_call: TRBV20-1
j_call: TRBJ2-3
d_call: -
cdr3_aa: CSASRATSTDTQYF
cdr3_nt: TGCAGTGCTAGTAGGGCAACTAGCACAGATACGCAGTATTTT

clone_size: -
v_call: TRBV14
j_call: TRBJ1-1
d_call: -
cdr3_aa: CASSQARGLEAFF
cdr3_nt: TGTGCCAGCAGCCAAGCTCGGGGCCTAGAAGCTTTCTTT

clone_size: -
v_call: TRBV19
j_call: TRBJ2-3
d_call: TRBD2
cdr3_aa: CASSIGSGGPDTQYF
cdr3_nt: TGTGCCAGTAGTATCGGTAGCGGGGGGCCGGATACGCAGTATTTT

clone_size: -
v_call: TRBV21-1
j_call: TRBJ2-3
d_call: -
cdr3_aa: CASSKRESLTDTQYF
cdr3_nt: TGTGCCAGCAGCAAAAGGGAGTCCCTCACAGATACGCAGTATTTT

clone_size: -
v_call: TRBV20-1
j_call: TRBJ2-7
d_call: -
cdr3_aa: CSARASYEQYF
cdr3_nt: TGCAGTGCCAGGGCATCCTACGAGCAGTACTTC

clone_size: -
v_call: TRBV12-5
j_call: TRBJ1-2
d_call: -
cdr3_aa: CASGLAGSTTSNYGYTF
cdr3_nt: TGTGCTAGTGGTTTGGCGGGCTCTACGACTTCTAACTATGGCTACACCTTC

clone_size: -
v_call: TRBV9
j_call: TRBJ1-3
d_call: -
cdr3_aa: CASKTGLSGNTIYF
cdr3_nt: TGTGCCAGCAAGACAGGTCTCTCTGGAAACACCATATATTTT

clone_size: many
v_call: TRBV7-9
j_call: TRBJ1-1
d_call: -
cdr3_aa: CASRDTLNTEAFF
cdr3_nt: TGTGCCAGCCGGGACACCTTGAACACTGAAGCTTTCTTT

clone_size: -
v_call: TRBV9
j_call: TRBJ1-1
d_call: -
cdr3_aa: CASSVEGRAYTEAFF
cdr3_nt: TGTGCCAGCAGCGTAGAGGGGCGAGCTTACACTGAAGCTTTCTTT

clone_size: -
v_call: TRBV5-1
j_call: TRBJ2-7
d_call: TRBD2
cdr3_aa: CASSFPGGRQYF
cdr3_nt: TGCGCCAGCAGTTTCCCGGGGGGGCGGCAGTACTTC

clone_size: -
v_call: TRBV30
j_call: TRBJ2-7
d_call: -
cdr3_aa: CAWSGEGGEQYF
cdr3_nt: TGTGCCTGGAGTGGGGAAGGGGGCGAGCAGTACTTC

clone_size: -
v_call: TRBV6-2/TRBV6-3
j_call: TRBJ2-3
d_call: -
cdr3_aa: CASSWTSGTQSWSTDTQYF
cdr3_nt: TGTGCCAGCAGTTGGACGTCCGGGACACAGAGTTGGAGCACAGATACGCAGTATTTT

clone_size: -
v_call: TRBV19
j_call: TRBJ1-2
d_call: -
cdr3_aa: CASSTTGDYGYTF
cdr3_nt: TGTGCCAGTAGTACAACAGGAGACTATGGCTACACCTTC

clone_size: -
v_call: TRBV7-2
j_call: TRBJ1-1
d_call: -
cdr3_aa: CASSHLERGGSAEAFF
cdr3_nt: TGTGCCAGCAGCCACTTAGAACGGGGGGGTTCCGCTGAAGCTTTCTTT

clone_size: few
v_call: TRBV7-7
j_call: TRBJ1-4
d_call: TRBD1
cdr3_aa: CASSVGTGTNEKLFF
cdr3_nt: TGTGCTAGCAGCGTCGGGACAGGGACTAATGAAAAACTGTTTTTT

clone_size: few
v_call: TRBV19
j_call: TRBJ2-2
d_call: TRBD2
cdr3_aa: CASSITASGGYTGELFF
cdr3_nt: TGTGCCAGTAGTATCACAGCCAGCGGGGGTTACACCGGGGAGCTGTTTTTT

clone_size: few
v_call: TRBV2
j_call: TRBJ1-4
d_call: -
cdr3_aa: CASRQRQAYNEKLFF
cdr3_nt: TGTGCCAGCAGACAACGACAGGCGTATAATGAAAAACTGTTTTTT

clone_size: -
v_call: TRBV19
j_call: TRBJ2-7
d_call: TRBD1
cdr3_aa: CASGGQGTPWYEQYF
cdr3_nt: TGTGCCAGTGGGGGACAGGGGACACCATGGTACGAGCAGTACTTC

clone_size: -
v_call: TRBV29-1
j_call: TRBJ1-1
d_call: TRBD1
cdr3_aa: CSGDRGATEAFF
cdr3_nt: TGCAGCGGGGACAGGGGGGCCACTGAAGCTTTCTTT

clone_size: -
v_call: TRBV18
j_call: TRBJ1-1
d_call: -
cdr3_aa: CASSQGPGAGTEAFF
cdr3_nt: TGTGCCAGCTCCCAAGGGCCGGGGGCCGGCACTGAAGCTTTCTTT

clone_size: few
v_call: TRBV10-3
j_call: TRBJ1-5
d_call: -
cdr3_aa: CAISESGPPGQPQHF
cdr3_nt: TGTGCCATCAGTGAGTCTGGGCCCCCTGGTCAGCCCCAGCATTTT

clone_size: -
v_call: TRBV29-1
j_call: TRBJ2-3
d_call: TRBD1
cdr3_aa: CSGGTGVSADTQYF
cdr3_nt: TGCAGCGGGGGGACAGGCGTTTCGGCAGATACGCAGTATTTT

clone_size: -
v_call: TRBV5-1
j_call: TRBJ1-3
d_call: TRBD1
cdr3_aa: CASSSGQGNRNTIYF
cdr3_nt: TGCGCCAGCAGCTCGGGACAGGGGAATCGAAACACCATATATTTT

clone_size: -
v_call: TRBV25-1
j_call: TRBJ1-1
d_call: -
cdr3_aa: CASSRDTEAFF
cdr3_nt: TGTGCCAGCAGCAGAGACACTGAAGCTTTCTTT

clone_size: -
v_call: TRBV6-6
j_call: TRBJ1-2
d_call: -
cdr3_aa: CASSSNGRRGYTF
cdr3_nt: TGTGCCAGCAGCTCGAATGGGAGGCGGGGCTACACCTTC

clone_size: -
v_call: TRBV10-3
j_call: TRBJ2-1
d_call: -
cdr3_aa: CAISGSNEQFF
cdr3_nt: TGTGCCATCAGTGGGTCCAATGAGCAGTTCTTC

clone_size: -
v_call: TRBV30
j_call: TRBJ1-1
d_call: -
cdr3_aa: CAWKLGWGARDTEAFF
cdr3_nt: TGTGCCTGGAAGCTAGGTTGGGGGGCTAGAGACACTGAAGCTTTCTTT

clone_size: once
v_call: TRBV9
j_call: TRBJ1-1
d_call: TRBD1
cdr3_aa: CASSTRQGTEAFF
cdr3_nt: TGTGCCAGCAGCACAAGACAGGGTACTGAAGCTTTCTTT

clone_size: once
v_call: TRBV28
j_call: TRBJ2-5
d_call: TRBD1
cdr3_aa: CASSASGQGLETQYF
cdr3_nt: TGTGCCAGCAGTGCCTCGGGACAGGGTTTAGAGACCCAGTACTTC

clone_size: -
v_call: TRBV12-3/TRBV12-4
j_call: TRBJ1-1
d_call: -
cdr3_aa: CASISGAGTEAFF
cdr3_nt: TGTGCCAGCATCTCGGGGGCGGGCACTGAAGCTTTCTTT

clone_size: -
v_call: TRBV18
j_call: TRBJ2-7
d_call: -
cdr3_aa: CASSPAARGPPYEQYF
cdr3_nt: TGTGCCAGCTCACCAGCCGCCCGTGGCCCTCCCTACGAGCAGTACTTC

clone_size: few
v_call: TRBV13
j_call: TRBJ1-2
d_call: -
cdr3_aa: CASSLFPGRDGYTF
cdr3_nt: TGTGCCAGCAGCTTATTCCCAGGGAGAGATGGCTACACCTTC

clone_size: -
v_call: TRBV6-6
j_call: TRBJ1-1
d_call: -
cdr3_aa: CASSPRLLTSMNTEAFF
cdr3_nt: TGTGCCAGCAGTCCTCGATTACTGACCTCGATGAACACTGAAGCTTTCTTT

clone_size: -
v_call: TRBV19
j_call: TRBJ1-2
d_call: -
cdr3_aa: CASSIGMVNYGYTF
cdr3_nt: TGTGCCAGTAGTATCGGAATGGTTAACTATGGCTACACCTTC

clone_size: -
v_call: TRBV4-1
j_call: TRBJ2-6
d_call: -
cdr3_aa: CASSQTSSGANVLTF
cdr3_nt: TGCGCCAGCAGCCAGACCTCCTCTGGGGCCAACGTCCTGACTTTC

clone_size: -
v_call: TRBV7-2
j_call: TRBJ1-1
d_call: -
cdr3_aa: CASRGAGGATEAFF
cdr3_nt: TGTGCCAGCAGGGGGGCCGGGGGCGCAACTGAAGCTTTCTTT

clone_size: -
v_call: TRBV7-9
j_call: TRBJ1-4
d_call: TRBD1
cdr3_aa: CASSQTNRGRGEKLFF
cdr3_nt: TGTGCCAGCAGCCAGACGAACAGGGGGCGTGGTGAAAAACTGTTTTTT

clone_size: -
v_call: TRBV30
j_call: TRBJ2-6
d_call: -
cdr3_aa: CACRRRGSGANVLTF
cdr3_nt: TGTGCCTGCAGAAGGAGGGGCTCTGGGGCCAACGTCCTGACTTTC

clone_size: -
v_call: TRBV27
j_call: TRBJ2-7
d_call: -
cdr3_aa: CASSFGQGSYEQYF
cdr3_nt: TGTGCCAGCAGTTTTGGTCAGGGGTCCTACGAGCAGTACTTC

clone_size: -
v_call: TRBV7-2
j_call: TRBJ2-6
d_call: -
cdr3_aa: CANPADSGANVLTF
cdr3_nt: TGTGCCAACCCGGCCGATTCTGGGGCCAACGTCCTGACTTTC

clone_size: -
v_call: TRBV20-1
j_call: TRBJ1-5
d_call: -
cdr3_aa: CSASAGRFQPQHF
cdr3_nt: TGCAGTGCTAGTGCAGGGCGGTTTCAGCCCCAGCATTTT